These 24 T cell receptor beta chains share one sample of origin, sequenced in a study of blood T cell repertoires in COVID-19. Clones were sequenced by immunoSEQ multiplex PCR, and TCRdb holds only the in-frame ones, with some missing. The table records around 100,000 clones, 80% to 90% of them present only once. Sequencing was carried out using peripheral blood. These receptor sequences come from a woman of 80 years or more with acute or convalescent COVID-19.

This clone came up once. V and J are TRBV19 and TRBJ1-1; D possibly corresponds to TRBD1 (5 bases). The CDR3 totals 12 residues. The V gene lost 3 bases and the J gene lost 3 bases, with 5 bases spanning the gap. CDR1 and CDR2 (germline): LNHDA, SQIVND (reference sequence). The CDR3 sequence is CASSIRDTEAFF. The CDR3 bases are TGTGCCAGTAGTATCAGGGACACTGAAGCTTTCTTT. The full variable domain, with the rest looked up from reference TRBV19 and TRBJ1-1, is DGGITQSPKYLFRKEGQNVTLSCEQNLNHDAMYWYRQDPGQGLRLIYYSQIVNDFQKGDIAEGYSVSREKKESFPLTVTSAQKNPTAFYLCASSIRDTEAFFGQGTRLTVV.

DNA of the CDR3: TGTGCCAGCAGCCCCCAAGGACAGGGACAGTTCCCCCTCCACTTT. It translates to CASSPQGQGQFPLHF. The genes are TRBV3-1 (or the pseudogene TRBV3-2) and TRBJ1-6; 8 bases map to TRBD1. CDR3 length: 15 residues. V dropped 4 bases and J dropped 13; count of bases not matched to a gene: 12. The germline V gene encodes CDR1 LGHDT and CDR2 YNNKEL (reference sequence).

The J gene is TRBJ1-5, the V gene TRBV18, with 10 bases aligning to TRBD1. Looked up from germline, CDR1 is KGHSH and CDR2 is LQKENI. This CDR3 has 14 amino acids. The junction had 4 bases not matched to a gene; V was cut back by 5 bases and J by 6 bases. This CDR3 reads CASSATGGSQPQHF. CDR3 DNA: TGTGCCAGCTCAGCGACAGGGGGCAGTCAGCCCCAGCATTTT.

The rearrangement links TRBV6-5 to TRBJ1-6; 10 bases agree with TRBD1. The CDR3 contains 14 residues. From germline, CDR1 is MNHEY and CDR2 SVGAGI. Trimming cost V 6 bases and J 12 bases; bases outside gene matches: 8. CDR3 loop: CASRGTGVEVPLHF. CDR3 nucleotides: TGTGCCAGCAGGGGGACAGGGGTGGAGGTACCCCTCCACTTT.

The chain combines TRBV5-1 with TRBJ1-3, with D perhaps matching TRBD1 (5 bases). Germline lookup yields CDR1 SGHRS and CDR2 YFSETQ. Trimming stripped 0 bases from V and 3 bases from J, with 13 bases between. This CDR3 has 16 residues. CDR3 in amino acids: CASSLAGLQGGNTIYF. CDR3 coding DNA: TGCGCCAGCAGCTTGGCGGGTCTGCAGGGTGGAAACACCATATATTTT.

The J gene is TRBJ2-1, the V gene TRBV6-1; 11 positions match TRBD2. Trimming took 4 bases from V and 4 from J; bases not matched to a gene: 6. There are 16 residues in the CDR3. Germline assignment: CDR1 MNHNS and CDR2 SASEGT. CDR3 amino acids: CASSGRGTSGYNEQFF. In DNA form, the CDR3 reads TGTGCCAGCAGTGGCCGGGGGACTAGCGGTTACAATGAGCAGTTCTTC.

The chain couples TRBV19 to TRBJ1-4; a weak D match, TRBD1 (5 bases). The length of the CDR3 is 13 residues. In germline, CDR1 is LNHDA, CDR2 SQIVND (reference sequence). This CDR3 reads CPPGHANNEKLFF. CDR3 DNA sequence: TGTCCTCCCGGACACGCAAATAATGAAAAACTGTTTTTT.

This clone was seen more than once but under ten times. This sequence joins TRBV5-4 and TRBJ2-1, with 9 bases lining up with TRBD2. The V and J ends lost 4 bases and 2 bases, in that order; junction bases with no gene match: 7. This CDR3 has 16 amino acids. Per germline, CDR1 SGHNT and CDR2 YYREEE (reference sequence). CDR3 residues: CASSLDSSGAYNEQFF. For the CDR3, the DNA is TGTGCCAGCAGCCTGGATTCTAGCGGGGCCTACAATGAGCAGTTCTTC.

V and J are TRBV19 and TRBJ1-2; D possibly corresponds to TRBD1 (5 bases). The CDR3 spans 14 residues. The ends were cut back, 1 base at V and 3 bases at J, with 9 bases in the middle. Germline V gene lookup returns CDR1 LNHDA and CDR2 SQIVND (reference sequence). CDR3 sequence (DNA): TGTGCCAGTAGTATAGTGGGGGGATACTATGGCTACACCTTC. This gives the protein CASSIVGGYYGYTF. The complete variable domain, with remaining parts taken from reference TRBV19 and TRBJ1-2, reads DGGITQSPKYLFRKEGQNVTLSCEQNLNHDAMYWYRQDPGQGLRLIYYSQIVNDFQKGDIAEGYSVSREKKESFPLTVTSAQKNPTAFYLCASSIVGGYYGYTFGSGTRLTVV.

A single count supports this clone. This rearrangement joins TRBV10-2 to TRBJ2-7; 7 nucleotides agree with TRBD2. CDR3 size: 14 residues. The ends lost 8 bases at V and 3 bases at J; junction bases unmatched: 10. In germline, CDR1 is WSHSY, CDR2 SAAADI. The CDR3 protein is CASLRGAGNYEQYF. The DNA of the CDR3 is TGCGCCAGCCTCCGGGGAGCGGGGAACTACGAGCAGTACTTC.

The CDR3 DNA reads TGTGCCAGCTCACCCGAAGAACAGTACAATCAGCCCCAGCATTTT. Protein product: CASSPEEQYNQPQHF. The chain recombines TRBV18 with TRBJ1-5; D not certain. V lost 3 bases and J lost 3, with 12 bases in between. The CDR3 covers 15 residues. Per germline, CDR1 KGHSH and CDR2 LQKENI.

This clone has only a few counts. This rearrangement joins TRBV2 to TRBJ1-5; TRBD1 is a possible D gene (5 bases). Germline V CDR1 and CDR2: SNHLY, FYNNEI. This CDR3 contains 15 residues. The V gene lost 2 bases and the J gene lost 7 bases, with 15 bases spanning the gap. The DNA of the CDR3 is TGTGCCAGCAGTGAATCCACAGGTCGAGAACAGCCCCAGCATTTT. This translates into CASSESTGREQPQHF.

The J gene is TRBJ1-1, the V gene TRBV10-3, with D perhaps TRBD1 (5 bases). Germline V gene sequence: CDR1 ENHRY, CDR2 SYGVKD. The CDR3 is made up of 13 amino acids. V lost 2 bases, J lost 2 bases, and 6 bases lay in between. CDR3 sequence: CAISETGNTEAFF. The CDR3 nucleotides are TGTGCCATCAGTGAGACAGGCAACACTGAAGCTTTCTTT.

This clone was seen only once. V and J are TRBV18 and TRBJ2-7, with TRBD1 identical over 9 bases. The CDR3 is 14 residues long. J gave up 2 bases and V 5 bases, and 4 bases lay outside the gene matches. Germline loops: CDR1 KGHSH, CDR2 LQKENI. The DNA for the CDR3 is TGTGCCAGCTCAGGCAGACAGGGGGCCTACGAGCAGTACTTC. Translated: CASSGRQGAYEQYF.

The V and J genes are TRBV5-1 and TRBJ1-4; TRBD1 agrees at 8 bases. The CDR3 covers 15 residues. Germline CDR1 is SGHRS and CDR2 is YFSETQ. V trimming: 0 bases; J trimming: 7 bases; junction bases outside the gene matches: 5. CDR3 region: CASSLVPGGIEKLFF. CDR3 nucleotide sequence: TGCGCCAGCAGCTTGGTTCCAGGGGGCATTGAAAAACTGTTTTTT.

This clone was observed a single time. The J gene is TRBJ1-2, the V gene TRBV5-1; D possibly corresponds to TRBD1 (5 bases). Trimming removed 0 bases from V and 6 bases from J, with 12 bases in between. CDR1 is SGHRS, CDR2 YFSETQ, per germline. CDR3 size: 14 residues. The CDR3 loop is CASSLDWQGDGYTF. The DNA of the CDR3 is TGCGCCAGCAGCTTGGATTGGCAGGGCGATGGCTACACCTTC.

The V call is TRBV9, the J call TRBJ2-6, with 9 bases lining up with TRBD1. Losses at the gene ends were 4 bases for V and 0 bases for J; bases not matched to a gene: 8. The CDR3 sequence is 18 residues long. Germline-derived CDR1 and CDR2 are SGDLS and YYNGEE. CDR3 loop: CASSPRGTGYSGANVLTF. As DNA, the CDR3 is TGTGCCAGCAGCCCCAGGGGGACAGGGTACTCTGGGGCCAACGTCCTGACTTTC.

CDR3 coding DNA: TGCGCCAGCAGCGAGATCAGGGGCTTGAACACTGAAGCTTTCTTT. Its protein is CASSEIRGLNTEAFF. The V call is TRBV5-1, the J call TRBJ1-1; a possible D gene is TRBD1 (6 bases). V lost 4 bases and J lost 0, with 13 bases in between. CDR3 length: 15 residues. Germline V lookup: CDR1 SGHRS, CDR2 YFSETQ.

CDR3 nucleotide sequence: TGTGCCAGCAGCTTATCGTCAACTAATGAAAAACTGTTTTTT. It specifies CASSLSSTNEKLFF. The rearrangement joins TRBV7-2 to TRBJ1-4, with D hard to call. CDR1 and CDR2 from the germline V gene are SGHTA and FQGNSA. V was clipped by 2 bases and J by 0 bases, with 4 bases between them. This CDR3 region has 14 residues. Filled out from reference TRBV7-2 and TRBJ1-4, the complete variable domain reads GAGVSQSPSNKVTEKGKDVELRCDPISGHTALYWYRQSLGQGLEFLIYFQGNSAPDKSGLPSDRFSAERTGGSVSTLTIQRTQQEDSAVYLCASSLSSTNEKLFFGSGTQLSVL.

CDR3 in DNA: TGTGCCAGCAGCGTGGTGGGAGGGAAAGCTTTCTTT. Protein product: CASSVVGGKAFF. The chain links TRBV9 to TRBJ1-1; D not certain. Per germline, CDR1 SGDLS and CDR2 YYNGEE. The CDR3 consists of 12 residues. Trimming took 2 bases from V and 9 from J, leaving 11 bases between them.

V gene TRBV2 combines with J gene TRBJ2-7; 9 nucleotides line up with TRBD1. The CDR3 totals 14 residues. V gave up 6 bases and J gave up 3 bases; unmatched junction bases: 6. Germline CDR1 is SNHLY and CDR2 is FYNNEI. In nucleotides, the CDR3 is TGTGCCAGCAGGGACAGGGGTTCGTACTACGAGCAGTACTTC. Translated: CASRDRGSYYEQYF.

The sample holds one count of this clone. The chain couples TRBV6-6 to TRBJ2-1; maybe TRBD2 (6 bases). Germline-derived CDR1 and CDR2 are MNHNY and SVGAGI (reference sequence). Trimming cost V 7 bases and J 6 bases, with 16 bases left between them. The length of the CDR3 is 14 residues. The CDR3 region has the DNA TGTGCCAGCACCGGAGGAGGGTGGGTCAATGAGCAGTTCTTC. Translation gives CASTGGGWVNEQFF.

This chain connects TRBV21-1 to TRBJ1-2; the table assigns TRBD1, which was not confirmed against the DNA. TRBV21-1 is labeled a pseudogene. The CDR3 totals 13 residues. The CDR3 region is CASSHSTDYGYTF. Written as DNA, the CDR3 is TGTGCCAGCAGCCACTCGACAGACTATGGCTACACCTTC.

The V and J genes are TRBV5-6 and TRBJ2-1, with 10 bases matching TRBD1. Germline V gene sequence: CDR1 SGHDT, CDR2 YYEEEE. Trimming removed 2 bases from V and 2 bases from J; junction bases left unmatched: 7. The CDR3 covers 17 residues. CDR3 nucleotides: TGTGCCAGCAGCTTAAGGACAGGGGGACCTACCTACAATGAGCAGTTCTTC. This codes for CASSLRTGGPTYNEQFF.